This is a list of T cell receptor beta chains from one sample in a study of monozygotic twins with inflammatory bowel disease. TCRdb re-called the 5' RACE reads and catalogs CDR3 proteins one per entry, DNA excluded. The sample totals over 100,000 distinct CDR3 sequences. Sequenced: blood. The receptors come from a human donor with ulcerative colitis or Crohn's disease, or a healthy co-twin of an affected twin (not recorded which). Each CDR3 is given with its conserved first and last residue.

v_gene: TRBV5-6; j_gene: TRBJ2-7; CDR3aa: CASRSDRYEQYF
v_gene: TRBV12-3/TRBV12-4; j_gene: TRBJ2-4; CDR3aa: CASRGGGDNMQYF
v_gene: TRBV6-2/TRBV6-3; j_gene: TRBJ1-1; CDR3aa: CASRDSWIIEAFF
v_gene: TRBV28; j_gene: TRBJ2-5; CDR3aa: CASSETETQYF
v_gene: TRBV7-9; j_gene: TRBJ1-1; CDR3aa: CASTLRAQNTEAFF
v_gene: TRBV5-6; j_gene: TRBJ2-1; CDR3aa: CASSRGQASSYNEQFF
v_gene: TRBV28; j_gene: TRBJ1-3; CDR3aa: CASKQPGGNTIYF
v_gene: TRBV9; j_gene: TRBJ2-7; CDR3aa: CASSAGGGVPEQYF
v_gene: TRBV11-2; j_gene: TRBJ2-3; CDR3aa: CASSPGLAGPLGTDTQYF
v_gene: TRBV2; j_gene: TRBJ2-1; CDR3aa: CASRLADEQFF
v_gene: TRBV5-1; j_gene: TRBJ1-2; CDR3aa: CASSRDRPGGYGYTF
v_gene: TRBV20-1; j_gene: TRBJ1-5; CDR3aa: CSARDLRDSNQPQHF
v_gene: TRBV7-8; j_gene: TRBJ2-5; CDR3aa: CASSLSGRETQYF
v_gene: TRBV6-1; j_gene: TRBJ2-7; CDR3aa: CASSRTGFSYEQYF
v_gene: TRBV6-1; j_gene: TRBJ1-4; CDR3aa: CASQRGSATNEKLFF
v_gene: TRBV6-6; j_gene: TRBJ1-5; CDR3aa: CASLDRGGNQPQHF
v_gene: TRBV29-1; j_gene: TRBJ2-5; CDR3aa: CSVEATGQGRVETQYF
v_gene: TRBV7-9; j_gene: TRBJ2-7; CDR3aa: CASSFRDRGTEEQYF
v_gene: TRBV3-1; j_gene: TRBJ2-3; CDR3aa: CASSQGSSGRSTDTQYF
v_gene: TRBV6-2/TRBV6-3; j_gene: TRBJ2-5; CDR3aa: CASRGPSEETQYF
v_gene: TRBV2; j_gene: TRBJ2-5; CDR3aa: CASSERRGGTQETQYF
v_gene: TRBV11-1; j_gene: TRBJ2-1; CDR3aa: CASSHTPGLATNANEQFF
v_gene: TRBV20-1; j_gene: TRBJ2-7; CDR3aa: CSAYSGSFYEQYF
v_gene: TRBV5-4; j_gene: TRBJ1-1; CDR3aa: CASIGGHTNTEAFF
v_gene: TRBV10-3; j_gene: TRBJ1-5; CDR3aa: CAISEGQITAQHF
v_gene: TRBV15; j_gene: TRBJ2-5; CDR3aa: CATSRSRTGWETQYF
v_gene: TRBV25-1; j_gene: TRBJ2-7; CDR3aa: CASAGTRRLYEQYF
v_gene: TRBV27; j_gene: TRBJ2-1; CDR3aa: CASKLAGDNEQFF
v_gene: TRBV5-1; j_gene: TRBJ2-7; CDR3aa: CASSLEGGFYEQYF
v_gene: TRBV5-1; j_gene: TRBJ2-3; CDR3aa: CASSLALAGVVGTDTQYF
v_gene: TRBV16; j_gene: TRBJ1-1; CDR3aa: CASSPMGEAFF
v_gene: TRBV7-3; j_gene: TRBJ2-3; CDR3aa: CASSLTAGGYTDTQYF
v_gene: TRBV30; j_gene: TRBJ1-1; CDR3aa: CAWSVGAGGMNTEAFF
v_gene: TRBV12-3/TRBV12-4; j_gene: TRBJ1-5; CDR3aa: CASSFEGGDQPQHF
v_gene: TRBV9; j_gene: TRBJ2-3; CDR3aa: CASSSSGSADTQYF
v_gene: TRBV7-2; j_gene: TRBJ2-2; CDR3aa: CASSLTGYGTGELFF
v_gene: TRBV12-3/TRBV12-4; j_gene: TRBJ2-1; CDR3aa: CASSLGGGRAPSDEQFF
v_gene: TRBV7-2; j_gene: TRBJ2-5; CDR3aa: CASSSGATQETQYF
v_gene: TRBV20-1; j_gene: TRBJ2-6; CDR3aa: CSAGVSGANVLTF
v_gene: TRBV7-6; j_gene: TRBJ2-3; CDR3aa: CASSLGAGGSALTDTQYF
v_gene: TRBV5-1; j_gene: TRBJ2-5; CDR3aa: CASSLTGGSETQYF
v_gene: TRBV11-2; j_gene: TRBJ1-2; CDR3aa: CASSLAAGGDYGYTF
v_gene: TRBV24-1; j_gene: TRBJ2-7; CDR3aa: CATSDHGTSYEQYF
v_gene: TRBV20-1; j_gene: TRBJ2-5; CDR3aa: CSAPRGGQETQYF
v_gene: TRBV5-1; j_gene: TRBJ2-5; CDR3aa: CASRSGGTEETQYF
v_gene: TRBV7-2; j_gene: TRBJ2-7; CDR3aa: CASSADGTSYEQYF
v_gene: TRBV4-3; j_gene: TRBJ2-7; CDR3aa: CASSQESSQAGDLYEQYF
v_gene: TRBV12-5; j_gene: TRBJ2-3; CDR3aa: CPSGLVAVGIDTQYF
v_gene: TRBV7-6; j_gene: TRBJ1-2; CDR3aa: CASSPGGRANYGYTF
v_gene: TRBV2; j_gene: TRBJ1-3; CDR3aa: CASRRSGGTGNTIYF
v_gene: TRBV6-1; j_gene: TRBJ1-1; CDR3aa: CASSPQGQSTEAFF
v_gene: TRBV29-1; j_gene: TRBJ1-1; CDR3aa: CSVGQGWGMTMNTEAFF
v_gene: TRBV29-1; j_gene: TRBJ2-7; CDR3aa: CSVERPPTGTRGRITLYEQYF
v_gene: TRBV18; j_gene: TRBJ2-1; CDR3aa: CASSPRQEWILNEQFF
v_gene: TRBV20-1; j_gene: TRBJ2-1; CDR3aa: CSASPLAGGWNEQFF